The present T cell receptor (beta chain) was sequenced within a study of beta chain features in type 1 diabetes. Overall study findings and caveats: Across all four CD4+ subsets, people with type 1 diabetes showed modestly shorter TCRB CDR3s.

Since all of the isolated RNA was reverse transcribed, expressed TCRB transcripts were what got sequenced. The protocol was immunoSEQ multiplex PCR, while the TCRdb copy is restricted to in-frame clones and leaves out a portion. Among 500,000 to 850,000 clones listed, over 11% were seen once. With respect to this clone: Its matching antigen is unknown.

The sample consisted of naive CD4+ T cells from blood. This receptor was obtained from a man between 18 and 35 years old with type 1 diabetes.

CDR3 in amino acids: CAKKAGQGPDEQFF. Here the CDR3 DNA reads TGCGCCAAAAAGGCAGGACAGGGGCCGGATGAGCAGTTCTTC. This rearrangement joins TRBV23-1 to TRBJ2-1; 9 bases align to TRBD1. TRBV23-1 is treated as an ORF (open reading frame) with a function not yet certain. The CDR3 covers 14 residues. The trim removed 10 bases at V and 8 bases at J, leaving 12 bases unmatched.